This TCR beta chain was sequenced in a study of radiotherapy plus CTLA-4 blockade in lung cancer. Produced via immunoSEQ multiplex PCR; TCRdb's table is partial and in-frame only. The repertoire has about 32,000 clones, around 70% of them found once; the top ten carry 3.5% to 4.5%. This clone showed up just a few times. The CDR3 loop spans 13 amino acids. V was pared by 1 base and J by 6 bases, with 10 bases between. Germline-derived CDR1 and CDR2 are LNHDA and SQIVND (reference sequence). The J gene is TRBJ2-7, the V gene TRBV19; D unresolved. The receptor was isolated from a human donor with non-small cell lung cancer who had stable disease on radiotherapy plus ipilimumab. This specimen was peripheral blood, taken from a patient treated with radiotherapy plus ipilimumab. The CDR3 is CASSIGESSEQYF. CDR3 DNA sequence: TGTGCCAGTAGTATAGGAGAAAGTTCCGAGCAGTACTTC.